This section outlines one TCR beta chain sequence together with its context. Its specificity is unknown. This record belongs to a study of T cell responses to AZD1222 COVID-19 vaccine. Overall study results and limits: Just a handful of people given AZD1222 tested seropositive at baseline. Elevations in Spike-specific TCR breadth and depth followed administration of two AZD1222 doses. Most donors were white British, females outnumbered males, and clonal diversity was possibly underestimated. Regions 160-218 and 743-854 dominated among vaccine-associated CD4 TCRs spanning spike.

Trimming took 5 bases from V and 5 from J, leaving 11 bases between them. The length of the CDR3 is 13 residues. Germline V gene sequence: CDR1 SGHVS, CDR2 FQNEAQ. Sequenced by immunoSEQ multiplex PCR; TCRdb stores in-frame clones only, minus some. The table lists 150,000 to 160,000 clones, roughly 90% of them singletons. This TCR derives from an adult in good health. This chain joins TRBV7-8 and TRBJ2-3; D is unresolved. Sequences were derived from peripheral blood, sampled on day 0 of AZD1222 vaccination. Written as DNA, the CDR3 is TGTGCCAGCAGCACTCGACGGCTAGATACGCAGTATTTT. The encoded protein is CASSTRRLDTQYF.